This T cell receptor beta chain was documented in a study of blood T cell repertoires in COVID-19. Study context: COVID-19 samples from acute and convalescent phases originated in the United States, Italy and Spain.

The V and J ends lost 5 bases and 3 bases, in that order; junction bases with no gene match: 8. The CDR3 loop spans 15 amino acids. Germline CDR1 reads SGHRS; CDR2 reads YFSETQ. Method: immunoSEQ multiplex PCR; TCRdb's copy keeps in-frame clones and lacks some. The table has more than 95,000 clones, about 85% seen once. The clonotype comes from a man aged 50-59 years in a cohort sampled during active COVID-19. V usage is TRBV5-1 and J usage is TRBJ1-2; 9 nucleotides agree with TRBD1. The sequencing sample was made of peripheral blood. CDR3 nucleotides: TGCGCCAGCAGTCAACAGGGGGCTCTTGACTATGGCTACACCTTC. Amino acids: CASSQQGALDYGYTF.